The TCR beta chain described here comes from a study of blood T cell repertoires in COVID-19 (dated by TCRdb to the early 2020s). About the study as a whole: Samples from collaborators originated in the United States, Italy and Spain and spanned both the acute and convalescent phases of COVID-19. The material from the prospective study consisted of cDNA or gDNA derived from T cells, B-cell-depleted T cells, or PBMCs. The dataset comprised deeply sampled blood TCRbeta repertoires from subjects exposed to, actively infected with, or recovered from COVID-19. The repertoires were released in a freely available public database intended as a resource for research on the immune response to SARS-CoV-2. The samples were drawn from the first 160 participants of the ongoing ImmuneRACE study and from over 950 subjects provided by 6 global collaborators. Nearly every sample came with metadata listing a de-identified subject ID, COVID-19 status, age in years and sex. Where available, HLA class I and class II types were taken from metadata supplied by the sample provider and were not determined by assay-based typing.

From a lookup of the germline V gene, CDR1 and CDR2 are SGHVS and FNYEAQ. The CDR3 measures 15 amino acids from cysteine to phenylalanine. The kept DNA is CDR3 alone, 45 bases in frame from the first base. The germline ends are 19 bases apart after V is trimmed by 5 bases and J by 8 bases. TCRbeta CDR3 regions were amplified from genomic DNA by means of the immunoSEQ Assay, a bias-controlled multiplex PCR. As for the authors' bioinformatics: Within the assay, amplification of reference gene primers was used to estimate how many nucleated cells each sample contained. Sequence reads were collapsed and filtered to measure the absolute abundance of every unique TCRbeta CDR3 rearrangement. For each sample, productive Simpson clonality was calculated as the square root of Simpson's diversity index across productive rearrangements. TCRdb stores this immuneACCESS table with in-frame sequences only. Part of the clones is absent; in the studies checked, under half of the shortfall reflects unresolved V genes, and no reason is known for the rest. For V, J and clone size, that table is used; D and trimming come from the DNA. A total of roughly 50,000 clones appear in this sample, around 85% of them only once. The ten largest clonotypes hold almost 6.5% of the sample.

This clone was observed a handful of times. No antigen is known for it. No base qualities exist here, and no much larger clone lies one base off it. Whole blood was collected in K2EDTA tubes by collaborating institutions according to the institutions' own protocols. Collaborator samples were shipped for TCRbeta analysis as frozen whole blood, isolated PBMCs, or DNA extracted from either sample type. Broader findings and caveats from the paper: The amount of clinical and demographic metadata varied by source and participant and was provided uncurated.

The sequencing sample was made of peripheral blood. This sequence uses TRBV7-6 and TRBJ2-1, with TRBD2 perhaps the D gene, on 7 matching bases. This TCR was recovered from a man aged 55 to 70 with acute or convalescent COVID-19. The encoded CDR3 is CASSPGTGGGHEQFF. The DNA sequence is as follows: TGTGCCAGCAGCCCCGGCACGGGCGGGGGCCATGAGCAGTTCTTC.